The 30 T cell receptor beta chains below all came from one sample that was sequenced in a study of tumor-infiltrating lymphocytes in primary liver carcinoma. A primer in the constant region served to generate TCR beta cDNA from around 500 ng of total RNA. For TCR beta, libraries were produced by three nested multiplex PCR rounds using slightly modified ARM-PCR. A C-beta reverse primer and TRBV1-TRBV30 forward primers served in each of the first two PCR rounds, at about 9 cycles apiece. MiXCR, run by TCRdb on the multiplex PCR reads, gives a single entry per CDR3 protein. This sample has a few hundred thousand distinct CDR3 sequences, with around 50% found just once. Blood RNA originated from unsorted whole blood, with germline DNA additionally extracted. Sequenced: peripheral blood. All receptors derive from a woman in her thirties with primary liver carcinoma and hepatitis B virus infection.

The V gene is TRBV30, the J gene TRBJ2-7; TRBD1 is a possible D gene (6 bases). Trimming took off 7 bases at V and 9 bases at J, with 22 bases between the two ends. The length of the CDR3 is 13 residues. Germline values: CDR1 GTSNPN, CDR2 SVGIG (reference sequence). This chain's CDR3 is CAYNRDNVARQYF. The DNA of the CDR3 is TGTGCCTACAACCGGGACAACGTGGCTCGGCAGTACTTC.

With respect to this clonotype: A read error is possible here, since a much larger clone lies one base away. V is TRBV7-9 and J is TRBJ2-1; maybe TRBD1 (5 bases). CDR1 is SEHNR, CDR2 FQNEAQ, per germline (reference sequence). This CDR3 is built from 15 residues. DNA for the CDR3: TGTGCCTGCAGTGACAGTTTATCCGAAAACAATGAGCAGTTCTTC. Translating gives CACSDSLSENNEQFF. The full variable domain, rest sourced from reference TRBV7-9 and TRBJ2-1, is DTGVSQNPRHKITKRGQNVTFRCDPISEHNRLYWYRQTLGQGPEFLTYFQNEAQLEKSRLLSDRFSAERPKGSFSTLEIQRTEQGDSAMYLCACSDSLSENNEQFFGPGTRLTVL.

Notes on this clonotype: A much larger clone is a single base away; this may be a read error. The rearrangement joins TRBV6-6 to TRBJ1-5, with D tentatively TRBD1 (5 bases). The CDR3 runs to 14 residues. Trimming shortened V by 7 bases and J by 6 bases, and 16 bases separated the two germline ends. Germline V CDR1 and CDR2: MNHNY, SVGAGI (reference sequence). DNA of the CDR3: TGTGCCAGCACTTGGGACGGGGGTACTCAGCCCCAGCATTTT. Its translation is CASTWDGGTQPQHF.

The V gene is TRBV6-5, the J gene TRBJ2-1, with TRBD2 identical over 7 bases. V lost 6 bases to trimming and J lost 9 bases; unmatched junction nucleotides: 23. The germline V gene encodes CDR1 MNHEY and CDR2 SVGAGI. This CDR3 comprises 18 residues. Here the CDR3 DNA reads TGTGCCAGCAGCACGTCCCGGAGATCGCGACTAGCCTTACGTGAGCAGTTCTTC. Residues: CASSTSRRSRLALREQFF.

The chain has TRBV5-4 and TRBJ2-5; 7 bases are shared with TRBD1. CDR3 length equals 15 residues. Germline lookup yields CDR1 SGHNT and CDR2 YYREEE (reference sequence). J lost 7 bases, V lost 4 bases, and 13 bases had no gene match. CDR3 loop: CASSRQGGAFVTQYF. The CDR3 region has the DNA TGTGCCAGCAGCCGTCAAGGGGGCGCTTTTGTGACCCAGTACTTC.

Concerning this clonotype itself: Relative to the germline gene, one junction end is altered; a read error may explain this. The rearrangement uses TRBV14 and TRBJ2-1; TRBD2 agrees at 8 bases. CDR3 length: 16 residues. From germline, CDR1 is SGHDN and CDR2 FVKESK. CDR3 nucleotide sequence: TGTGCCAGCAGTGTCGTAGCGGGATGGGTAAGCAATGGGCAGTTCTTC. Amino acid sequence: CASSVVAGWVSNGQFF.

V is TRBV29-1 and J is TRBJ1-3; D gene ambiguous. This CDR3 region has 12 residues. V lost 6 bases and J 3 bases, leaving 9 bases between the germline ends. The germline CDR1 and CDR2 sequences are SQVTM and ANQGSEA. The CDR3, as DNA: TGCAGCGTAAAGTTTAGTGGAAACACCATATATTTT. As protein: CSVKFSGNTIYF. The variable domain in full, with the rest retrieved from reference TRBV29-1 and TRBJ1-3, is SAVISQKPSRDICQRGTSLTIQCQVDSQVTMMFWYRQQPGQSLTLIATANQGSEATYESGFVIDKFPISRPNLTFSTLTVSNMSPEDSSIYLCSVKFSGNTIYFGEGSWLTVV.

As regards this clonotype: A junction boundary mismatches the germline segment, possibly from a read error. The V call is TRBV6-5, the J call TRBJ2-7, with no clear D. The V gene's germline CDR1 is MNHEY and CDR2 SVGAGI. The CDR3 consists of 14 residues. The CDR3 nucleotides are TGTGCCAGCAGATACTCTGGGTCCAACTACGAGCAGTACTTC. This gives the protein CASRYSGSNYEQYF.

About this clonotype itself: Germline and junction disagree at one end, which may indicate a read error. J is TRBJ2-2 and V is TRBV28; TRBD2 might be the D (5 bases). CDR1 is MDHEN and CDR2 is SYDVKM in the germline V gene. The CDR3 consists of 12 residues. CDR3 residues: CASRDGIGVLFF. DNA of the CDR3: TGTGCCAGCAGAGACGGGATTGGGGTGCTGTTTTTT.

This chain uses TRBV29-1 with TRBJ2-1; a possible D gene is TRBD2 (6 bases). Germline values: CDR1 SQVTM, CDR2 ANQGSEA. The CDR3 has 16 residues. The CDR3 coding sequence is TGCAAGGTTGAAGTTCAGCGGGCCTCGTCCTACAATGAGCAGTTCTTC. Protein: CKVEVQRASSYNEQFF.

This chain uses TRBV6-1 with TRBJ1-1, with D unresolved. The germline CDR1 and CDR2 sequences are MNHNS and SASEGT. The V and J ends lost 5 bases and 0 bases respectively, with 13 bases between them. The CDR3 is 15 residues long. CDR3 coding DNA: TGTGCCAGCAGTCTTTCATTTCAGATGAACACTGAAGCTTTCTTT. It specifies CASSLSFQMNTEAFF.

The genes are TRBV2 and TRBJ2-7; D is unresolved. Germline assignment: CDR1 SNHLY and CDR2 FYNNEI. The length of the CDR3 is 11 residues. Trimming stripped 1 base from V and 6 bases from J, with 4 bases between. The chain's CDR3 is CASSEDLEQYF. The CDR3 DNA sequence: TGTGCCAGCAGTGAAGATCTCGAGCAGTACTTC.

Turning to this clonotype: Being one base from a much bigger clone, this may be a read error. The rearrangement links TRBV11-2 to TRBJ1-4; 9 bases line up with TRBD1. The CDR3 consists of 15 residues. Germline V lookup: CDR1 SGHAT, CDR2 FQNNGV. Here the CDR3 reads CARSLGDRDDEKLFF. DNA for the CDR3: TGTGCCCGCAGCTTGGGGGACAGGGATGATGAAAAACTGTTTTTT.

This chain links TRBV4-2 with TRBJ2-6; D is unclear. Looked up from germline, CDR1 is LGHNA and CDR2 is YNFKEQ. The CDR3 consists of 16 residues. CDR3 DNA: TGTGCAGGCAGCCAAGATAGAATCGCTGGGGCCAACGTCCTGACTTTC. It codes for CAGSQDRIAGANVLTF.

This chain connects TRBV6-5 to TRBJ2-7, with D unresolved. Germline CDR1 is MNHEY and CDR2 is SVGAGI. The V and J ends lost 0 bases and 4 bases respectively, with 13 bases between them. The CDR3 runs 15 residues. The CDR3 DNA reads as TGTGCCAGCAGTTACTCTGTCACAGAGGAATACGAGCAGTACTTC. Its protein product is CASSYSVTEEYEQYF.

In the case of this clonotype: Because it lacks the conserved phenylalanine or tryptophan at the end, this CDR3 is likely a read error. The J gene is TRBJ2-4, the V gene TRBV6-1; TRBD1 aligns across 7 bases. Germline CDR1 is MNHNS and CDR2 is SASEGT. The CDR3 consists of 16 residues. With 3 bases clipped from V and 4 bases from J, the junction kept 9 bases outside the gene matches. The CDR3 sequence is CASSDLAGTAKNIQYL. The DNA of the CDR3 is TGTGCCAGCAGTGATCTGGCCGGGACAGCGAAAAACATTCAGTACCTC.

This clonotype occurred many times. The chain recombines TRBV11-2 with TRBJ2-3, with 12 bases identical to TRBD2. Per the germline V gene, CDR1 is SGHAT and CDR2 is FQNNGV. The CDR3 sequence is 17 residues long. Unmatched junction bases numbered 9, after V lost 3 bases and J lost 5 bases. DNA for the CDR3: TGTGCCAGCAGCTTGTCGGCTAGCGGGAGGGCGGGAGATACGCAGTATTTT. It translates to CASSLSASGRAGDTQYF.

The rearrangement joins TRBV11-2 to TRBJ2-1; no definite D call. The CDR3 runs to 13 residues. Trimming took off 1 base at V and 10 bases at J, with 11 bases between the two ends. Germline assignment: CDR1 SGHAT and CDR2 FQNNGV. This chain's CDR3 is CASSLGIGNEQFF. Written as DNA, the CDR3 is TGTGCCAGCAGCTTAGGGATAGGCAACGAGCAGTTCTTC.

The J gene is TRBJ1-1, the V gene TRBV5-4; no definite D call. Trimming cost V 0 bases and J 0 bases, with 6 bases left between them. The CDR3 has 14 amino acids. The germline V gene encodes CDR1 SGHNT and CDR2 YYREEE (reference sequence). CDR3 DNA sequence: TGTGCCAGCAGCTTGGCGACCGTGAACACTGAAGCTTTCTTT. Residues: CASSLATVNTEAFF.

This clonotype was detected ten times or more. This chain uses TRBV4-2 with TRBJ2-3; D may be TRBD2 (6 bases). Trimming shortened V by 2 bases and J by 6 bases, and 15 bases separated the two germline ends. This CDR3 spans 15 amino acids. The germline V gene encodes CDR1 LGHNA and CDR2 YNFKEQ. Written as DNA, the CDR3 is TGTGCCAGCAGCCAAACCGCGGGGCATACGGATACGCAGTATTTT. This sequence encodes CASSQTAGHTDTQYF.

The chain uses TRBV7-9 and TRBJ1-5, with 7 bases lining up with TRBD1. Losses at the gene ends were 5 bases for V and 3 bases for J; bases not matched to a gene: 10. The CDR3 covers 16 residues. In germline, CDR1 is SEHNR, CDR2 FQNEAQ (reference sequence). This CDR3 is CASSRAGTEFNQPQHF. The CDR3 nucleotides are TGTGCCAGCAGCCGGGCCGGGACAGAGTTCAATCAGCCCCAGCATTTT.

This clonotype came up a few times. V gene TRBV10-3 combines with J gene TRBJ1-3; D call uncertain. Per germline, CDR1 ENHRY and CDR2 SYGVKD. The CDR3 covers 11 residues. Deletions cut 10 bases from V and 2 bases from J, with 6 bases between. The CDR3 spells CATSTGNTIYF. The DNA of the CDR3 is TGTGCCACTTCAACTGGAAACACCATATATTTT.

Concerning this clonotype: Since a much larger clone is just one base distant, this may be a read error. V usage is TRBV6-2 or TRBV6-3 and J usage is TRBJ2-4, with D maybe TRBD2 (5 bases). This CDR3 has 15 residues. The germline gives CDR1 MNHEY, CDR2 SVGEGT. Deletions cut 6 bases from V and 6 bases from J, with 18 bases between. The CDR3 reads CASRYGGLIRNIQYF. For the CDR3, the DNA is TGTGCCAGCAGGTACGGTGGACTGATTAGAAACATTCAGTACTTC.

This chain uses TRBV4-3 with TRBJ2-2; the D call may be TRBD1 or TRBD2 (5 bases each). Germline loops: CDR1 LGHNA, CDR2 YSLEER. The CDR3 sequence is 16 residues long. V was shortened by 7 bases and J by 1 base, with 16 bases between the two germline ends. The CDR3: CASKETGTGNTGELFF. CDR3 sequence (DNA): TGCGCCAGCAAGGAAACCGGGACCGGGAACACCGGGGAGCTGTTTTTT.

Notes on this clonotype: A read error may account for a junction end that differs from germline. CDR3 bases: TGTGCCAGCGGTGAAGGCCGGGACCCCCCCGGAGAGACCCAGTACTTC. Translated: CASGEGRDPPGETQYF. The chain couples TRBV6-1 to TRBJ2-5, with D possibly called TRBD1 or TRBD2 (5 bases each). There are 16 residues in the CDR3. Germline CDR1 is MNHNS and CDR2 is SASEGT.

This clonotype was picked up many times. The V gene is TRBV4-3, the J gene TRBJ2-2; 10 nucleotides match TRBD2. Germline V gene lookup returns CDR1 LGHNA and CDR2 YSLEER. The V segment lost 4 bases and the J segment 1 base; nucleotides outside the gene matches: 6. CDR3 length: 17 amino acids. CDR3 DNA sequence: TGCGCCAGCAGCCCGGAGGTAGCGGGAGGGAACACCGGGGAGCTGTTTTTT. Protein: CASSPEVAGGNTGELFF.

Concerning this clonotype itself: This sequence may be a read error, since a much larger clone differs from it by one base. V usage is TRBV6-2 or TRBV6-3 and J usage is TRBJ2-1, with a tentative D call TRBD2 (5 bases). The V and J ends lost 11 bases and 4 bases respectively, with 30 bases between them. This CDR3 has 18 amino acids. CDR1 and CDR2 from the germline V gene are MNHEY and SVGEGT. The CDR3 DNA reads as TGTGCCCCCAGACAATCCTCCGACTACCGATATACGTACAATGAGCAGTTCTTC. It translates to CAPRQSSDYRYTYNEQFF.

V gene TRBV10-3 combines with J gene TRBJ2-4; possible D gene TRBD2, 5 bases. Germline V gene data show CDR1 as ENHRY and CDR2 as SYGVKD. This CDR3 contains 16 residues. V shed 5 bases and J shed 0 bases, with 14 bases lying between them. The DNA for the CDR3 is TGTGCCATCAGTCCCGGGCGGACTGTAGCCAAAAACATTCAGTACTTC. It codes for CAISPGRTVAKNIQYF.

With respect to this clonotype: The junction departs from the called germline gene at one end, perhaps through a read error. The J gene is TRBJ1-1, the V gene TRBV6-1, with D perhaps matching TRBD1 (5 bases). The germline gives CDR1 MNHNS, CDR2 SASEGT. This CDR3 region has 15 residues. CDR3 nucleotide sequence: TGTGCCAGCAGCGATATCCGACAGACCTACACTGAATCTTTCTTT. Its protein product is CASSDIRQTYTESFF.

This clonotype has just a few counts. This sequence joins TRBV12-3 or TRBV12-4 and TRBJ2-5; no clear D. The CDR3 length is 16 residues. V was cut by 6 bases and J by 5 bases, with 22 bases left in between. The DNA of the CDR3 is TGTGCCAGCAGCCGGCCCCTTGCGTACGTTGAGGAGACCCAGTACTTC. Protein product: CASSRPLAYVEETQYF.